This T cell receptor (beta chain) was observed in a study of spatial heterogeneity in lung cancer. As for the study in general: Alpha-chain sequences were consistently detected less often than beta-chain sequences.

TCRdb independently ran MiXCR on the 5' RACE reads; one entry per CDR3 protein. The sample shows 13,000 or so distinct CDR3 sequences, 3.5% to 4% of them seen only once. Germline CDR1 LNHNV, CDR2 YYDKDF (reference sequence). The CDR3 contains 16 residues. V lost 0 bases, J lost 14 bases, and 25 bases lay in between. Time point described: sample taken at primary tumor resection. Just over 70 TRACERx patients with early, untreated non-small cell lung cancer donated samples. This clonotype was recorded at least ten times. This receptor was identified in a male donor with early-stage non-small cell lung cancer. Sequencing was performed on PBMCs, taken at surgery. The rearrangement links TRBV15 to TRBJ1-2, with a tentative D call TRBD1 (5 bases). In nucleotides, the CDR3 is TGTGCCACCAGCAGAGATAAGGGCCTGGGGCCCTCCCCGGGTACCTTC. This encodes CATSRDKGLGPSPGTF.